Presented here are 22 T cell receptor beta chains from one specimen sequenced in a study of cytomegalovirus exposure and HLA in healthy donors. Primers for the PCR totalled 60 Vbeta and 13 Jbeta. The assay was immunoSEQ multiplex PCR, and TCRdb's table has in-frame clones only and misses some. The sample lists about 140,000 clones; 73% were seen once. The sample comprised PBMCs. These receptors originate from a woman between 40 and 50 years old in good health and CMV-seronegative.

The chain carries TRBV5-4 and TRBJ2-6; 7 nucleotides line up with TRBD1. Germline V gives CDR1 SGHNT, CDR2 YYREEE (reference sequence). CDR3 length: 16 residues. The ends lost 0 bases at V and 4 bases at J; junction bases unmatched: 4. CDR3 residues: CASSLAVGQGANVLTF. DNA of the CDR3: TGTGCCAGCAGCTTGGCCGTGGGACAGGGGGCCAACGTCCTGACTTTC.

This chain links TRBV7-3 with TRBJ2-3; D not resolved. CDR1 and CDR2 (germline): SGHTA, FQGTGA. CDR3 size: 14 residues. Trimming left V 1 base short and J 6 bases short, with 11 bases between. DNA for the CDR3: TGTGCCAGCAGCTTAAATCCGTCGAGGGATACGCAGTATTTT. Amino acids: CASSLNPSRDTQYF.

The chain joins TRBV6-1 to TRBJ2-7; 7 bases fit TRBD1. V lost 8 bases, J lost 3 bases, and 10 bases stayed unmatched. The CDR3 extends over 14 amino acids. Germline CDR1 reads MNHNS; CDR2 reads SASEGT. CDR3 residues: CASLPRQGNYEQYF. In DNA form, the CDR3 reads TGTGCCAGCTTGCCGCGACAGGGTAACTACGAGCAGTACTTC.

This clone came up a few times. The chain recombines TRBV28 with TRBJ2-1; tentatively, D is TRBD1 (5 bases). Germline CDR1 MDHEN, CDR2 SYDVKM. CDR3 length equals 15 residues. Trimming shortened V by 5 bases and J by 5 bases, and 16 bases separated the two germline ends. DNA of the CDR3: TGTGCCAGCAGTCACCAGAAAGACAGTAACAATGAGCAGTTCTTC. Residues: CASSHQKDSNNEQFF.

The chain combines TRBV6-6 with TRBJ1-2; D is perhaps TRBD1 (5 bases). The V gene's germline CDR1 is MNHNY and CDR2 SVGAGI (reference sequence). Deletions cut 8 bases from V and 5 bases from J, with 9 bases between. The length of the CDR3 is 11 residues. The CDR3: CASGQGYGYTF. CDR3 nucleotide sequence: TGTGCCAGCGGGCAGGGATATGGCTACACCTTC.

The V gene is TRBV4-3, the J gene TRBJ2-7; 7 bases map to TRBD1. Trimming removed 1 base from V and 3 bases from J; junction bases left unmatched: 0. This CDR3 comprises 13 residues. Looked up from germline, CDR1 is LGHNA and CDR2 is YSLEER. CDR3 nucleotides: TGCGCCAGCAGCCAAGGGACAGGCTACGAGCAGTACTTC. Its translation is CASSQGTGYEQYF.

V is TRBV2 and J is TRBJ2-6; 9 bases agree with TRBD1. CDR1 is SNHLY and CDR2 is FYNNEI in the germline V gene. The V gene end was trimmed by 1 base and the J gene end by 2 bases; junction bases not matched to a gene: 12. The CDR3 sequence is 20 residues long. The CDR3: CASSEELAGQGITGANVLTF. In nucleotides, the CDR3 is TGTGCCAGCAGTGAAGAATTGGCGGGACAGGGTATTACTGGGGCCAACGTCCTGACTTTC.

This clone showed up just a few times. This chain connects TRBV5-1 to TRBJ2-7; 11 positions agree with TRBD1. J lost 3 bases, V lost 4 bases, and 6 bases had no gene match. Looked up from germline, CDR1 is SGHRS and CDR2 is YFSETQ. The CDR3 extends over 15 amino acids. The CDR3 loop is CASSRPGQGDYEQYF. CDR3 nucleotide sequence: TGCGCCAGCAGCCGCCCGGGACAGGGGGACTACGAGCAGTACTTC.

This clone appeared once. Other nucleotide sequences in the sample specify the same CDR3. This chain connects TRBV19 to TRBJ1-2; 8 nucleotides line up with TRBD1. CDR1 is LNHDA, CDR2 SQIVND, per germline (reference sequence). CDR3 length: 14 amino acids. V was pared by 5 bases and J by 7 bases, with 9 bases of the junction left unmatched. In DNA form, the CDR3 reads TGTGCCAGTAGTTCCCAGGACAGGGTCGGTGGCTACACCTTC. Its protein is CASSSQDRVGGYTF.

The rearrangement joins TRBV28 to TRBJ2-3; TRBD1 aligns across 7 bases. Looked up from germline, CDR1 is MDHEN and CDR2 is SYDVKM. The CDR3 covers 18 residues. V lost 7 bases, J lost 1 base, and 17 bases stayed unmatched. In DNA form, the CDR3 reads TGTGCCAGCAACTCCCTTGATGGACAGGCAAGAGGCACAGATACGCAGTATTTT. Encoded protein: CASNSLDGQARGTDTQYF.

Written as DNA, the CDR3 is TGTGCCAGTGCACCCCAGGGGGAGAATTCACCCCTCCACTTT. It specifies CASAPQGENSPLHF. This rearrangement joins TRBV19 to TRBJ1-6; TRBD1 matches 7 bases. After removal of 8 bases from V and 7 bases from J, the junction contained 8 bases not matched to a gene. Germline values: CDR1 LNHDA, CDR2 SQIVND (reference sequence). The CDR3 is made up of 14 amino acids. Based on the CDR3 plus reference TRBV19 and TRBJ1-6, the full variable domain is DGGITQSPKYLFRKEGQNVTLSCEQNLNHDAMYWYRQDPGQGLRLIYYSQIVNDFQKGDIAEGYSVSREKKESFPLTVTSAQKNPTAFYLCASAPQGENSPLHFGNGTRLTVT.

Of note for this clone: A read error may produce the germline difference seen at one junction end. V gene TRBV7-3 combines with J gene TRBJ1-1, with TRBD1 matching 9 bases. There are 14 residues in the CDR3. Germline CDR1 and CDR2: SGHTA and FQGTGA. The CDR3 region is CASSITGGATEAFF. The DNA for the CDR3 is TGTGCCAGCAGCATAACAGGGGGCGCAACTGAAGCTTTCTTT.

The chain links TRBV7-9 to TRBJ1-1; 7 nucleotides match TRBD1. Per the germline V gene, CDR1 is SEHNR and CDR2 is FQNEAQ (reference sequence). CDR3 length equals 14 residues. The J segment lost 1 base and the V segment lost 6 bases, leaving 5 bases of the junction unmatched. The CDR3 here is CASRRQGKNTEAFF. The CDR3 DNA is TGTGCCAGCAGGAGACAGGGCAAGAACACTGAAGCTTTCTTT.

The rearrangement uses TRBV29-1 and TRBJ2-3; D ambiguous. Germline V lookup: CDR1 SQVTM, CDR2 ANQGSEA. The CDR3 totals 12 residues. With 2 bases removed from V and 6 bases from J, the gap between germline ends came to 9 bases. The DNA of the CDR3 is TGCAGCGTTGAACGTCAGGCCGATACGCAGTATTTT. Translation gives CSVERQADTQYF.

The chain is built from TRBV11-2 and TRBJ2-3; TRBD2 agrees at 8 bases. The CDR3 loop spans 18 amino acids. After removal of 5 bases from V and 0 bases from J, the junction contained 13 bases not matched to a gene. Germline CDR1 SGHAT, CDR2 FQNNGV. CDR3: CASSGQRGRFLSTDTQYF. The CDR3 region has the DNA TGTGCCAGCAGCGGACAGCGGGGGCGTTTCCTTAGCACAGATACGCAGTATTTT.

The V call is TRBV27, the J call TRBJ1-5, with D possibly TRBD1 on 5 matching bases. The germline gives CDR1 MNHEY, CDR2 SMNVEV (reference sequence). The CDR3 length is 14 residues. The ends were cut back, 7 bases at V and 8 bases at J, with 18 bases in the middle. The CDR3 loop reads CASKNSDKREPQHF. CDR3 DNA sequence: TGTGCCAGCAAAAACTCGGACAAACGGGAGCCCCAGCATTTT.

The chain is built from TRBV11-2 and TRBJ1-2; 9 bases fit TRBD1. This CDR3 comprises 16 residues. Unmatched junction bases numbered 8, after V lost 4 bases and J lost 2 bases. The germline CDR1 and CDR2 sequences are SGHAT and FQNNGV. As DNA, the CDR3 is TGTGCCAGCAGCTCCATAGGACAGGGGAGGAACTATGGCTACACCTTC. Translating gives CASSSIGQGRNYGYTF.

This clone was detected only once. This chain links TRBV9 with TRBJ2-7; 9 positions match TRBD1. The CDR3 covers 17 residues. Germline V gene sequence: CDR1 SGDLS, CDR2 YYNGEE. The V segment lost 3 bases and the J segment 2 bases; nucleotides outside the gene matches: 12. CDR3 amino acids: CASSAHPGQGFPYEQYV. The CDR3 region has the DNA TGTGCCAGCAGCGCCCATCCGGGACAGGGCTTTCCCTACGAGCAGTACGTC.

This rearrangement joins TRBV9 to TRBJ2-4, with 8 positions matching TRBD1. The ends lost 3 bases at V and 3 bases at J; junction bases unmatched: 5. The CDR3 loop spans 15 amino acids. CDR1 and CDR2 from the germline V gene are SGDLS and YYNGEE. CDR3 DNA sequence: TGTGCCAGCAGCGGCACAGGGGGTATCAAAAACATTCAGTACTTC. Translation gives CASSGTGGIKNIQYF.

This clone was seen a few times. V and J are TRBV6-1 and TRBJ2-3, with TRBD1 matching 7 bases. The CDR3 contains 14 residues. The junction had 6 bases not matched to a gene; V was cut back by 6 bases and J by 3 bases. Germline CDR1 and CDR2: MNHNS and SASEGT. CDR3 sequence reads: CASRNRGLTDTQYF. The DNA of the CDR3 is TGTGCCAGCAGGAACAGGGGATTGACAGATACGCAGTATTTT.

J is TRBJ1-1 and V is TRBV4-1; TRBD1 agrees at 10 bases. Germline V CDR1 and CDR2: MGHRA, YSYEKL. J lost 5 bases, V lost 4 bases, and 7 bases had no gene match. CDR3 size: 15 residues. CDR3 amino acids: CASSPDRGLLTEAFF. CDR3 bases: TGCGCCAGCAGCCCTGACAGGGGGCTCCTTACTGAAGCTTTCTTT.

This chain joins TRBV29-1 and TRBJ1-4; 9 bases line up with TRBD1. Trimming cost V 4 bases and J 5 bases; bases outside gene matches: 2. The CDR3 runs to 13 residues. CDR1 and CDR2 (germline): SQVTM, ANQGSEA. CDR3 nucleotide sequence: TGCAGCGTTGTAGGACAGGGGAATGAAAAACTGTTTTTT. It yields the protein CSVVGQGNEKLFF.